This T cell receptor beta chain was profiled in a study of cytomegalovirus exposure and HLA in healthy donors. General study results and limits: Associated with cytomegalovirus, according to the listing, were 150 to 200 TCR beta chains.

Produced via immunoSEQ multiplex PCR; TCRdb's table is partial and in-frame only. Of 200,000 to 250,000 clones in the sample, approximately 88% are singletons; the top ten hold about 14%. Comments on this clone: Its antigen is currently unknown.

CDR1 and CDR2 from the germline V gene are MDHEN and SYDVKM. J lost 2 bases, V lost 2 bases, and 2 bases had no gene match. CDR3 length: 15 amino acids. V is TRBV28 and J is TRBJ2-7, with 11 positions matching TRBD2. The sequence was collected from a woman under 40 in good health and CMV-seropositive. Sequencing input: PBMCs. CDR3 in DNA: TGTGCCAGCAGTTTACTAGCGGGAGGTGCCTACGAGCAGTACTTC. The encoded protein is CASSLLAGGAYEQYF.